This is a list of T cell receptor beta chains from one sample in a study of blood T cell repertoires in COVID-19. The table came from immunoSEQ multiplex PCR; TCRdb's copy has only in-frame clones and leaves some out. The sample lists about 190,000 clones; around 79% were seen once. Specimen: peripheral blood. The receptors originated from a man over 45 who had recovered from COVID-19. Both conserved end residues are part of each CDR3. The D gene is left open where the match is weak. Rows give clone size only sometimes, using once, few, many, or a class for an expanded clone.

J | D | V | size | length | CDR3 | DNA
TRBJ2-7 | - | TRBV27 | - | 13 | CASSPPGSLEQYF | TGTGCCAGCAGTCCCCCGGGGAGTCTTGAGCAGTACTTC
TRBJ2-2 | TRBD2 | TRBV18 | - | 16 | CASSLGLAGATGELFF | TGTGCCAGCTCACTAGGACTAGCGGGAGCCACCGGGGAGCTGTTTTTT
TRBJ1-1 | - | TRBV2 | - | 16 | CASSEAMTREGTEAFF | TGTGCCAGCAGTGAAGCGATGACTAGGGAGGGGACTGAAGCTTTCTTT
TRBJ2-7 | TRBD2 | TRBV30 | - | 13 | CAWTSGSFYEQYF | TGTGCCTGGACTAGCGGGAGTTTCTACGAGCAGTACTTC
TRBJ1-2 | - | TRBV7-8 | - | 13 | CASSLTLLDGYTF | TGTGCCAGCAGCTTAACTCTTCTAGACGGCTACACCTTC
TRBJ2-7 | TRBD1 | TRBV5-4 | - | 15 | CASSGIQGASYEQYF | TGTGCCAGCAGCGGGATCCAGGGGGCTTCCTACGAGCAGTACTTC
TRBJ2-1 | TRBD2 | TRBV11-2 | - | 15 | CASSLDLRAGDEQFF | TGTGCCAGCAGCTTAGATCTAAGGGCGGGAGATGAGCAGTTCTTC
TRBJ1-2 | - | TRBV7-2 | - | 15 | CASSLGADPNYGYTF | TGTGCCAGCAGCTTAGGGGCAGACCCTAACTATGGCTACACCTTC
TRBJ2-1 | - | TRBV29-1 | - | 13 | CSVAFLQSNEQFF | TGCAGCGTTGCGTTTCTACAGTCCAATGAGCAGTTCTTC
TRBJ2-3 | TRBD2 | TRBV9 | - | 17 | CASSVSRLADYTDTQYF | TGTGCCAGCAGCGTAAGTCGTCTAGCGGATTACACAGATACGCAGTATTTT
TRBJ2-1 | - | TRBV27 | - | 12 | CASSFPQGEQFF | TGTGCCAGCAGTTTTCCTCAGGGTGAGCAGTTCTTC
TRBJ2-3 | TRBD2 | TRBV27 | - | 17 | CASSLYSASGRTDTQYF | TGTGCCAGCAGTTTATATTCGGCTAGCGGGAGGACAGATACGCAGTATTTT
TRBJ1-4 | TRBD1 | TRBV25-1 | - | 14 | CASSEPGTGEKLFF | TGTGCCAGCAGTGAACCCGGGACAGGGGAAAAACTGTTTTTT
TRBJ2-7 | - | TRBV7-9 | - | 13 | CASSVGLNYEQYF | TGTGCCAGCAGCGTTGGACTAAATTACGAGCAGTACTTC
TRBJ1-2 | - | TRBV12-5 | - | 11 | CASGWTAGYTF | TGTGCTAGTGGTTGGACAGCTGGCTACACCTTC
TRBJ2-7 | - | TRBV5-5 | - | 14 | CASSYSSGAYEQYF | TGTGCCAGCAGCTATTCATCAGGGGCCTACGAGCAGTACTTC
TRBJ2-2 | TRBD2 | TRBV28 | - | 16 | CASGRTSGSFTGELFF | TGTGCCAGCGGAAGGACTAGCGGGAGTTTCACCGGGGAGCTGTTTTTT
TRBJ2-7 | - | TRBV6-2/TRBV6-3 | - | 13 | CASSRGGAYEQYF | TGTGCCAGCAGTCGGGGTGGAGCCTACGAGCAGTACTTC
TRBJ1-2 | TRBD1 | TRBV6-1 | - | 12 | CASSEPGQRYTF | TGTGCCAGCAGTGAACCGGGACAGAGATACACCTTC
TRBJ1-2 | TRBD1 | TRBV6-5 | - | 15 | CASSYTRTGRYGYTF | TGTGCCAGCAGTTACACACGGACAGGGCGCTATGGCTACACCTTC
TRBJ1-6 | - | TRBV7-8 | - | 15 | CASSFFQGRDSPLHF | TGTGCCAGCAGCTTCTTTCAGGGGCGGGATTCACCCCTCCACTTT
TRBJ2-2 | - | TRBV7-8 | - | 16 | CASTYFGAGRGGELFF | TGTGCCAGCACCTATTTCGGTGCAGGTCGGGGCGGGGAGCTGTTTTTT
TRBJ2-1 | - | TRBV6-6 | - | 15 | CASRVGGPRSWEQFF | TGTGCCAGCAGAGTTGGAGGGCCGCGCTCCTGGGAGCAGTTCTTC
TRBJ2-3 | TRBD2 | TRBV15 | few | 17 | CATSSRTSGRGTDTQYF | TGTGCCACCAGCAGTAGGACTAGCGGGAGGGGTACAGATACGCAGTATTTT
TRBJ1-6 | - | TRBV5-1 | - | 15 | CASSLEAGSGSPLHF | TGCGCCAGCAGCTTGGAGGCAGGGTCAGGTTCACCCCTCCACTTT
TRBJ2-7 | TRBD2 | TRBV7-8 | once | 14 | CASKAKRESVEQYF | TGTGCCAGCAAAGCTAAGCGGGAGTCTGTCGAGCAGTACTTC
TRBJ2-1 | TRBD2 | TRBV10-1 | - | 13 | CASGTSANNEQFF | TGCGCCAGCGGGACTAGCGCTAACAATGAGCAGTTCTTC
TRBJ2-6 | - | TRBV4-1 | - | 17 | CASSQDPPSSGANVLTF | TGCGCCAGCAGCCAAGATCCTCCGTCGTCTGGGGCCAACGTCCTGACTTTC
TRBJ1-4 | - | TRBV12-5 | - | 14 | CASGLAGEYEKLFF | TGTGCTAGTGGCCTGGCAGGGGAGTATGAAAAACTGTTTTTT
TRBJ2-5 | TRBD2 | TRBV11-2 | - | 14 | CASSSWGGQETQYF | TGTGCCAGCAGCTCATGGGGGGGGCAAGAGACCCAGTACTTC
TRBJ2-3 | - | TRBV12-1 | few | 16 | CASSERLAGLTDTQYF | TGTGCCAGCAGCGAGAGACTAGCGGGCCTCACAGATACGCAGTATTTT
TRBJ2-7 | TRBD1 | TRBV18 | - | 14 | CASSPGQQPYEQYF | TGTGCCAGCTCCCCGGGACAGCAGCCCTACGAGCAGTACTTC
TRBJ2-4 | - | TRBV12-5 | - | 17 | CASGLVREGLAKNIQYF | TGTGCTAGTGGTTTGGTACGCGAAGGACTAGCCAAAAACATTCAGTACTTC
TRBJ1-4 | - | TRBV29-1 | - | 13 | CSVSQGVGEKLFF | TGCAGCGTTTCCCAAGGGGTAGGGGAAAAACTGTTTTTT
TRBJ1-2 | - | TRBV28 | - | 12 | CATPSFNYGYTF | TGTGCCACTCCTTCTTTTAACTATGGCTACACCTTC
TRBJ2-7 | TRBD2 | TRBV5-4 | - | 13 | CATRLAGAGEQYF | TGTGCCACCCGACTAGCGGGAGCCGGCGAGCAGTACTTC
TRBJ1-4 | - | TRBV5-6 | - | 13 | CASSLAPGKKLFF | TGTGCCAGCAGCTTGGCCCCAGGGAAAAAACTGTTTTTT